Presented here are 11 T cell receptor beta chains from one specimen sequenced in a study of post-analysis software for immune sequencing data. No cognate antigen is known for these TCRs. Prepared libraries of TCR beta cDNA carried unique molecular identifiers. TCRdb called the PCR reads again in MiXCR, with one record for every CDR3 protein. The table has some 690,000 distinct CDR3 sequences, 59% seen once. Broader study findings: The study found TRBV5-6, TRBV5-1 and TRBV20-1 among several TRBV segments more frequent in patients than controls.

The sequencing input was blood. Receptors originate from a girl under 10 years old with multiple sclerosis.

This sequence joins TRBV30 and TRBJ1-6; D is unresolved. This CDR3 is 11 amino acids long. The germline V and J ends were trimmed by 5 bases and 7 bases, with 6 bases remaining between them. Germline CDR1 is GTSNPN and CDR2 is SVGIG (reference sequence). DNA for the CDR3: TGTGCCTGGGGAGAGAATTCACCCCTCCACTTT. As protein: CAWGENSPLHF.

This chain links TRBV10-2 with TRBJ1-2; D gene unclear. This CDR3 region has 14 residues. V was cut by 0 bases and J by 7 bases, with 12 bases left in between. Germline V CDR1 and CDR2: WSHSY, SAAADI. CDR3 DNA sequence: TGCGCCAGCAGTGAGTCAAGTAGCAGCACTGGCTACACCTTC. Encoded protein: CASSESSSSTGYTF.

V is TRBV12-3 or TRBV12-4 and J is TRBJ2-4, with D perhaps assigned TRBD1 or TRBD2 (5 bases each). This CDR3 comprises 14 residues. Trimming shortened V by 5 bases and J by 1 base, and 9 bases separated the two germline ends. Written as DNA, the CDR3 is TGTGCCAGCAGTCGAAGGGACGCCAAAAACATTCAGTACTTC. Amino acids: CASSRRDAKNIQYF.

The chain combines TRBV7-9 with TRBJ2-1, with D unresolved. The ends were cut back, 1 base at V and 2 bases at J, with 9 bases in the middle. Germline values: CDR1 SEHNR, CDR2 FQNEAQ (reference sequence). The CDR3 extends over 15 amino acids. For the CDR3, the DNA is TGTGCCAGCAGCTTAGGGACCCGTCCCTACAATGAGCAGTTCTTC. Its protein is CASSLGTRPYNEQFF.

The CDR3 nucleotides read TGTGCTAGTGGTTTTGTTCGGGACCCCTACAATGAGCAGTTCTTC. Encoded protein: CASGFVRDPYNEQFF. This chain joins TRBV12-5 and TRBJ2-1; D might be TRBD1 or TRBD2, each matching 5 bases. This CDR3 has 15 amino acids. Per germline, CDR1 LGHNT and CDR2 FRNRAP. Trimming cost V 3 bases and J 2 bases, with 11 bases left between them.

The genes are TRBV10-3 and TRBJ2-5; the D gene is possibly TRBD1 (6 bases). Trimming shortened V by 5 bases and J by 0 bases, and 10 bases separated the two germline ends. Germline CDR1 and CDR2: ENHRY and SYGVKD. This CDR3 comprises 14 residues. In nucleotides, the CDR3 is TGTGCCATCAGTCCAGGGGACCACCAAGAGACCCAGTACTTC. Amino acid sequence: CAISPGDHQETQYF.

This clonotype has only one observation. The CDR3 loop is CASSLESELKGGAQYF. The DNA for the CDR3 is TGCGCCAGCAGCTTGGAATCCGAATTGAAGGGGGGGGCCCAGTACTTC. The chain employs TRBV5-1 and TRBJ2-7, with D tentatively TRBD2 (7 bases). Germline CDR1 reads SGHRS; CDR2 reads YFSETQ. This CDR3 is built from 16 residues. V lost 0 bases and J lost 10, with 23 bases in between.

This clonotype was detected a few times. The chain uses TRBV5-6 and TRBJ1-1; D is ambiguous. Trimming removed 2 bases from V and 1 base from J, with 15 bases in between. Germline CDR1 and CDR2: SGHDT and YYEEEE. This CDR3 spans 16 amino acids. This CDR3 reads CASSLGPQIGNTEAFF. Written as DNA, the CDR3 is TGTGCCAGCAGCTTAGGGCCACAGATCGGGAACACTGAAGCTTTCTTT.

The chain combines TRBV5-1 with TRBJ2-7; TRBD2 might be the D (6 bases). CDR1 SGHRS and CDR2 YFSETQ come from the germline V gene. The CDR3 sequence is 17 residues long. V was clipped by 0 bases and J by 4 bases, with 20 bases between them. CDR3 residues: CASSLARDLARPYEQYF. The DNA of the CDR3 is TGCGCCAGCAGCTTGGCCAGGGATCTAGCGAGACCTTACGAGCAGTACTTC.

J is TRBJ2-1 and V is TRBV12-3 or TRBV12-4; D unclear. Trimming cost V 3 bases and J 2 bases, with 8 bases left between them. The CDR3 length is 14 residues. The CDR3 sequence is CASSFVAPYNEQFF. The CDR3, as DNA: TGTGCCAGCAGTTTCGTCGCACCCTACAATGAGCAGTTCTTC.

The rearrangement links TRBV7-2 to TRBJ1-2; D not certain. V was cut by 2 bases and J by 5 bases, with 6 bases left in between. Germline CDR1 and CDR2: SGHTA and FQGNSA. The CDR3 is made up of 12 amino acids. Written as DNA, the CDR3 is TGTGCCAGCAGCTTACTTATGTATGGCTACACCTTC. This sequence encodes CASSLLMYGYTF.